This T cell receptor beta chain came from a study of T-cell reconstitution after alpha-beta-depleted transplantation in children. Broader study findings: Hyperexpanded clones declined; after one year, newly produced T cells mostly supplied diversity. Alpha-beta T cells about two months after transplant reportedly derived from several hundred expanded graft clones. The high TCRbeta diversity at day 60 in some patients came from surviving recipient T cells and thymic progenitors.

Library preparation (for TCRbeta) was performed with unique molecular identifiers. TCRdb recomputed calls from the PCR reads with MiXCR, one row per CDR3 protein. The sample has approximately 630,000 distinct CDR3 sequences, 10% to 15% seen once. The length of the CDR3 is 12 residues. Germline CDR1 WSHSY, CDR2 SAAADI. The germline V and J ends were trimmed by 4 bases and 10 bases, with 11 bases remaining between them. For this clonotype: No antigen is known for it.

J is TRBJ2-1 and V is TRBV10-2; D call uncertain. The specimen was PBMCs, collected before TCRalphabeta/CD19-depleted stem cell transplant. The TCR originated in a girl aged 2-15 years with congenital amegakaryocytic thrombocytopenia, due to receive a stem cell transplant. CDR3 coding DNA: TGCGCCAGCAGTGTTGTGAGTCCAGAGCAGTTCTTC. As protein: CASSVVSPEQFF.